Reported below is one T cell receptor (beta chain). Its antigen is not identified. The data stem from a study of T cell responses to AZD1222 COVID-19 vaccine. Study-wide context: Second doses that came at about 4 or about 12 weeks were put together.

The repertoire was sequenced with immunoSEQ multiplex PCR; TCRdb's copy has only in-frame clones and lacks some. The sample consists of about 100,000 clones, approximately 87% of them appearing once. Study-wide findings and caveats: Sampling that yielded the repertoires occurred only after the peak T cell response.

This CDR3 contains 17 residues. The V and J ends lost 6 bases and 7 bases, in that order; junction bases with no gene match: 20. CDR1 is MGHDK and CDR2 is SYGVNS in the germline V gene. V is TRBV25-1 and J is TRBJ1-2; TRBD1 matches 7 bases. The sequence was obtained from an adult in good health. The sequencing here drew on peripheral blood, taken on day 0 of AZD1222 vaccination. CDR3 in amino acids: CASSRTTQGFRSPGYTF. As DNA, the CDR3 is TGTGCCAGCAGCAGAACAACACAGGGGTTTCGGTCGCCTGGCTACACCTTC.